This T cell receptor (beta chain) appears in the sequencing data of a study of T cell changes during pregnancy in multiple sclerosis. Data came from immunoSEQ multiplex PCR; TCRdb stores just in-frame clones and leaves some out. The data contain roughly 100,000 clones, 90% of them singletons. This receptor was taken from a female donor in good health, enrolled as a control in a pregnancy study. The input for sequencing was peripheral blood, taken in the second trimester of pregnancy.

CDR3 residues: CASSYRGRGNTIYF. CDR3 sequence (DNA): TGTGCCAGCAGTTACAGGGGGCGAGGAAACACCATATATTTT. This chain connects TRBV6-6 to TRBJ1-3; 7 nucleotides match TRBD1. The J segment lost 4 bases and the V segment lost 2 bases, leaving 2 bases of the junction unmatched. Germline V gene data show CDR1 as MNHNY and CDR2 as SVGAGI (reference sequence). This CDR3 has 14 amino acids.